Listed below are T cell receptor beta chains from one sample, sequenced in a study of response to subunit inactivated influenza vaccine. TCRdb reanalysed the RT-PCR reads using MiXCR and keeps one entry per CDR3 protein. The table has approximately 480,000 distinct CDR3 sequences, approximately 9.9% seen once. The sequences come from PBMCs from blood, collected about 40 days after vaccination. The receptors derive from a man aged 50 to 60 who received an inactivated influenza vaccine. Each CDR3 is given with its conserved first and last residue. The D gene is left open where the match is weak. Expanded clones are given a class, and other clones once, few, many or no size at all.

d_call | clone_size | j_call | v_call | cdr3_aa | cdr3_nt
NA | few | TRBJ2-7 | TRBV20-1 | CSARPLDGSSYEQYF | TGCAGTGCTAGACCGTTGGACGGGAGCTCCTACGAGCAGTACTTC
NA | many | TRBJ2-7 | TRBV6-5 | CASSPGVGEQYF | TGTGCCAGCAGTCCAGGGGTTGGCGAGCAGTACTTC
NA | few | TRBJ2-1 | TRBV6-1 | CASSEAGGRAGEQFF | TGTGCCAGCAGTGAAGCGGGGGGGCGTGCAGGTGAGCAGTTCTTC
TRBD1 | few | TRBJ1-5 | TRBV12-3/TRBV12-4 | CASSLSGQSNQPQHF | TGTGCCAGCAGTTTATCGGGACAGAGCAATCAGCCCCAGCATTTT
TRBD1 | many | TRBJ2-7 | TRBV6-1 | CASNPGQGAKQYF | TGTGCCAGCAATCCGGGACAGGGGGCTAAGCAGTACTTC
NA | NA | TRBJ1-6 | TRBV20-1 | CSADSDGSSRSPLHF | TGCAGTGCGGACAGCGACGGATCCTCCCGATCACCCCTCCACTTT
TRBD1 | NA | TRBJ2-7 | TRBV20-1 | CSARTGIDYEQYF | TGCAGTGCTAGGACAGGGATAGACTACGAGCAGTACTTC
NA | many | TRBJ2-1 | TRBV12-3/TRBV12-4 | CASSSGLFDEQFF | TGTGCCAGCAGTTCGGGACTCTTCGATGAGCAGTTCTTC
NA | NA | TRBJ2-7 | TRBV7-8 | CASRPLMTPGYEQYF | TGTGCCAGCAGGCCACTAATGACCCCCGGTTACGAGCAGTACTTC
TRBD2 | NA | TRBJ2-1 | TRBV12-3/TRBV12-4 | CASSYQTSGGGEQFF | TGTGCCAGCAGCTACCAAACTAGCGGGGGGGGTGAGCAGTTCTTC
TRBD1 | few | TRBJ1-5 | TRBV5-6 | CASSYYRDRMGRNQPQHF | TGTGCCAGCAGCTACTACCGGGACAGGATGGGACGCAATCAGCCCCAGCATTTT
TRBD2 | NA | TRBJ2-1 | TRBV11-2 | CASSLHYGSGRREQFF | TGTGCCAGCAGCCTCCACTATGGAAGCGGGAGACGGGAGCAGTTCTTC
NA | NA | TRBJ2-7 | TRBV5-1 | CASAEHSGRTLIEQYF | TGCGCCAGCGCCGAACACTCCGGACGGACTCTAATTGAGCAGTACTTC
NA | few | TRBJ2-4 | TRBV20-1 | CSARDLSGRLNIQYF | TGCAGTGCTAGAGATTTATCGGGGAGGTTAAACATTCAGTACTTC
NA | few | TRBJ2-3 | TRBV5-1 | CASSLVPLESTDTQYF | TGCGCCAGCAGCTTGGTCCCGCTGGAAAGCACAGATACGCAGTATTTT
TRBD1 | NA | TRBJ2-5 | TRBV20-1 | CSARDIRDSPGTQYF | TGCAGTGCTAGAGATATTCGGGACAGCCCAGGGACCCAGTACTTC
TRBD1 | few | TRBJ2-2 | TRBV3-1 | CASSRTGQGATGELFF | TGTGCCAGCAGTCGGACGGGACAGGGGGCGACCGGGGAGCTGTTTTTT
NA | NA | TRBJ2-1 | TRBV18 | CASSPSQRKYNEQFF | TGTGCCAGCTCACCAAGCCAGCGGAAATACAATGAGCAGTTCTTC
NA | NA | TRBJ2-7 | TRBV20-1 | CSAVTRTYEQYF | TGCAGTGCTGTCACCCGTACTTACGAGCAGTACTTC
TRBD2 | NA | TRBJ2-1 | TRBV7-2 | CASALGLAVYNEQFF | TGTGCCAGCGCCCTGGGGCTAGCGGTTTACAATGAGCAGTTCTTC
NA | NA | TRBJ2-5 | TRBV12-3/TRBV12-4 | CASSLYPGAAKETQYF | TGTGCCAGCAGTTTGTACCCAGGGGCTGCTAAAGAGACCCAGTACTTC
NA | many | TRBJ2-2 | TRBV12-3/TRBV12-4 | CASSLAPSGSNTGELFF | TGTGCCAGCAGTTTAGCGCCAAGCGGATCGAACACCGGGGAGCTGTTTTTT
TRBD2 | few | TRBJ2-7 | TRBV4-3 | CASSQDLAGGRWEQYF | TGCGCCAGCAGCCAAGATCTGGCGGGAGGGCGTTGGGAGCAGTACTTC
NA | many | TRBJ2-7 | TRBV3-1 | CASSQGSGFYEQYF | TGTGCCAGCAGCCAAGGTTCCGGATTCTACGAGCAGTACTTC
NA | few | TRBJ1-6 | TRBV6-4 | CASSAEGYSPLHF | TGTGCCAGCAGTGCGGAGGGTTACTCACCCCTCCACTTT
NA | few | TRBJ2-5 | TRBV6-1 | CASSENILLQETQYF | TGTGCCAGCAGTGAAAATATCTTATTGCAAGAGACCCAGTACTTC
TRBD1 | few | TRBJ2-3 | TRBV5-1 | CASNDRGTRYSSTDTQYF | TGCGCCAGCAACGACAGGGGGACCCGTTATTCTAGCACAGATACGCAGTATTTT
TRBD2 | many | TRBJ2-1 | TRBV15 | CATAGTSGSNEQFF | TGTGCCACTGCCGGGACTAGCGGGAGTAATGAGCAGTTCTTC
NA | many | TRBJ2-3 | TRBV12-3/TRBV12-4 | CASSLDTFPQYF | TGTGCCAGCAGTCTGGACACTTTTCCGCAGTATTTT
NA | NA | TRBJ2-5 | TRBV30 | CAWSGNSRETQYF | TGTGCCTGGAGTGGCAACAGCAGGGAGACCCAGTACTTC
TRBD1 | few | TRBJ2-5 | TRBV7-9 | CASSQRQGKGETQYF | TGTGCCAGCAGCCAGCGACAGGGTAAAGGGGAGACCCAGTACTTC
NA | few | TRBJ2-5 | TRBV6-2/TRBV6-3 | CASMWGYQETQYF | TGTGCCAGCATGTGGGGGTACCAAGAGACCCAGTACTTC
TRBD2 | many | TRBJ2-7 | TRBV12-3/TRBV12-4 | CASSPEGGPYEQYF | TGTGCCAGCAGTCCCGAGGGAGGGCCTTACGAGCAGTACTTC
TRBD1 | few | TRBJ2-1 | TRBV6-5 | CASSYIWTGGSTSYNEQFF | TGTGCCAGCAGTTACATCTGGACAGGGGGTAGTACTTCCTACAATGAGCAGTTCTTC
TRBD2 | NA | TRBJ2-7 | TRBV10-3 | CAISAGTSGAYEQYF | TGTGCCATCAGCGCCGGGACTAGCGGGGCCTACGAGCAGTACTTC
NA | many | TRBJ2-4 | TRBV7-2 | CASSLVENLQYF | TGTGCCAGCAGCTTAGTCGAAAATCTTCAGTACTTC
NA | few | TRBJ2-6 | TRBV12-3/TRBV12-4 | CASARSGANVLTF | TGTGCCAGCGCCCGCTCTGGGGCCAACGTCCTGACTTTC
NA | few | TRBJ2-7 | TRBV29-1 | CSVSGTSNSYEQYF | TGCAGCGTCTCCGGGACATCGAACTCCTACGAGCAGTACTTC
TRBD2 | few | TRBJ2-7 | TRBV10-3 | CAIGLAGGSYEQYF | TGTGCCATCGGACTAGCGGGAGGCTCCTACGAGCAGTACTTC
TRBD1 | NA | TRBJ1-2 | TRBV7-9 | CASSTNRGGYTF | TGTGCCAGCAGCACAAACAGGGGGGGCTACACCTTC
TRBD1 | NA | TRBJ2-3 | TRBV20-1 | CSAPRQGTTDTQYF | TGCAGTGCCCCCAGACAGGGGACCACAGATACGCAGTATTTT
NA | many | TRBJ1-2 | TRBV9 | CASSVGVGRNGYTF | TGTGCCAGCAGCGTAGGGGTAGGGCGGAATGGCTACACCTTC
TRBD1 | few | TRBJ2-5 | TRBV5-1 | CASSAGQGDWTQYF | TGCGCCAGCAGCGCGGGACAGGGGGACTGGACCCAGTACTTC
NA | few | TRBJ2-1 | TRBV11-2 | CASSLVLILGYNEQFF | TGTGCCAGCAGCTTAGTCCTTATTCTTGGCTACAATGAGCAGTTCTTC
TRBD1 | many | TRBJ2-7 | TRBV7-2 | CASSLSVGQGYEQYF | TGTGCCAGCAGCTTAAGCGTGGGACAGGGTTACGAGCAGTACTTC
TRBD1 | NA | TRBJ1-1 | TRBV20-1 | CSASGRTGSAEAFF | TGCAGTGCTAGTGGCCGGACAGGGAGTGCTGAAGCTTTCTTT
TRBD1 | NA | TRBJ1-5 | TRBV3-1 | CASSLSQGIDNQPQHF | TGTGCCAGCAGCCTTTCACAGGGGATCGACAATCAGCCCCAGCATTTT
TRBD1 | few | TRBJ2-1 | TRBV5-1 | CASSYRDRGNEQFF | TGCGCCAGCAGCTACCGGGACAGGGGAAATGAGCAGTTCTTC
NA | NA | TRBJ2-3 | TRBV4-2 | CASSQASGGGDTQYF | TGTGCCAGCAGCCAAGCATCCGGGGGCGGGGATACGCAGTATTTT
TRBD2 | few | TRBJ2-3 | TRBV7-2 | CATSSGGDTQYF | TGTGCCACCAGTAGCGGGGGGGATACGCAGTATTTT
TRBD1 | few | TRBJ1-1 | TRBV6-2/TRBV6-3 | CASSEDRGLLNTEAFF | TGTGCCAGCAGTGAGGACAGGGGGCTATTGAACACTGAAGCTTTCTTT
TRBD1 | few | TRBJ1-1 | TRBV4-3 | CASSQADRVNTEAFF | TGCGCCAGCAGCCAAGCGGACAGGGTAAACACTGAAGCTTTCTTT
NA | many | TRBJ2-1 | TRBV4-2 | CASSQSLLSSYNEQFF | TGTGCCAGCAGCCAAAGTCTCCTGAGCTCCTACAATGAGCAGTTCTTC
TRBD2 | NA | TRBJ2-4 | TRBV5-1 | CASSLNSGREAKNIQYF | TGCGCCAGCAGCTTGAATTCCGGGAGGGAAGCCAAAAACATTCAGTACTTC
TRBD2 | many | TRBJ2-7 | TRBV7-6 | CASSPLAVSSYEQYF | TGTGCCAGCAGTCCACTAGCGGTTTCCTCCTACGAGCAGTACTTC
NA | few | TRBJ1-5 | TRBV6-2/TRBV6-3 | CASRGPVSNQPQHF | TGTGCCAGCAGGGGACCGGTTAGCAATCAGCCCCAGCATTTT
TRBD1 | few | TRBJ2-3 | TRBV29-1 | CSGTQGASTDTQYF | TGCAGCGGGACACAGGGGGCGAGCACAGATACGCAGTATTTT
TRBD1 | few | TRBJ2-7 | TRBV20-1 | CSARDPGQGYEQYF | TGCAGTGCTAGAGACCCGGGACAGGGTTACGAGCAGTACTTC
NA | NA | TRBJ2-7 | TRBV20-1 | CSARDDRYEQYF | TGCAGTGCTAGAGATGACCGGTACGAGCAGTACTTC
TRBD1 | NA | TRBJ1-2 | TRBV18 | CASSLDRGNGYTF | TGTGCCAGCTCACTCGACAGGGGGAATGGCTACACCTTC